This TCR beta chain was captured by sequencing in a study of blood T cell repertoires in COVID-19. The protocol was immunoSEQ multiplex PCR, while the TCRdb copy is restricted to in-frame clones and leaves out a portion. Of 300,000 to 400,000 clones in the sample, approximately 91% are singletons; the top ten hold almost 4%. CDR3 length: 17 amino acids. Germline loops: CDR1 SGHKS, CDR2 YYEKEE (reference sequence). Between the trimmed V and J ends, which lost 3 bases and 0 bases, there was a span of 18 bases. The count of this clone is one. Categorization into cohorts depended on clinical history that participants reported.

Sequencing was done on a sample of PBMCs or T cells enriched from blood (not recorded which). This receptor was taken from a woman aged 30 to 39 who had been exposed to COVID-19. The chain recombines TRBV5-5 with TRBJ1-1; TRBD1 might be the D (5 bases). This chain's CDR3 is CASSWASLGQMNTEAFF. Here the CDR3 DNA reads TGTGCCAGCAGCTGGGCGTCTCTGGGGCAAATGAACACTGAAGCTTTCTTT. Supplemented by reference TRBV5-5 and TRBJ1-1, the full variable domain reads DAGVTQSPTHLIKTRGQQVTLRCSPISGHKSVSWYQQVLGQGPQFIFQYYEKEERGRGNFPDRFSARQFPNYSSELNVNALLLGDSALYLCASSWASLGQMNTEAFFGQGTRLTVV.